These 13 T cell receptor beta chains were all obtained from the same sample, sequenced in a study of CD8 T cells in Susac syndrome. Random hexamers primed reverse transcription of about 0.45 to 1 ug RNA. TCRdb reprocessed the immunoSEQ multiplex PCR reads via MiXCR and lists one record per CDR3 protein. The table has a few hundred thousand distinct CDR3 sequences, approximately 95% seen once. Sequences were obtained from CD4+ T cells from PBMCs. These receptors all come from a human donor with multiple sclerosis.

This rearrangement joins TRBV29-1 to TRBJ2-7, with TRBD2 matching 14 bases. J lost 7 bases, V lost 4 bases, and 6 bases had no gene match. Germline V gene sequence: CDR1 SQVTM, CDR2 ANQGSEA. The CDR3 is made up of 14 amino acids. CDR3: CSVAGLAGVREQYF. In DNA form, the CDR3 reads TGCAGCGTTGCGGGACTAGCGGGAGTTCGTGAGCAGTACTTC.

The CDR3 bases are TGCGCCAGCAGCTTGGTACTGGACCAAAACTATGGCTACACCTTC. It codes for CASSLVLDQNYGYTF. The gene calls are TRBV5-1 and TRBJ1-2; D remains unclear. The germline gives CDR1 SGHRS, CDR2 YFSETQ. The V end lost 0 bases, the J end lost 2 bases, and 11 bases lay between the germline ends. CDR3 length equals 15 residues.

The V and J genes are TRBV18 and TRBJ2-4; 10 nucleotides line up with TRBD2. Germline V gene sequence: CDR1 KGHSH, CDR2 LQKENI. V shed 1 base and J 4 bases; nucleotides not matched to a gene: 7. The CDR3 extends over 17 amino acids. For the CDR3, the DNA is TGTGCCAGCTCACCACGGCGGCTAGCGGGAGCTAAAAACATTCAGTACTTC. Protein product: CASSPRRLAGAKNIQYF. Variable domain in full (rest from reference TRBV18 and TRBJ2-4): NAGVMQNPRHLVRRRGQEARLRCSPMKGHSHVYWYRQLPEEGLKFMVYLQKENIIDESGMPKERFSAEFPKEGPSILRIQQVVRGDSAAYFCASSPRRLAGAKNIQYFGAGTRLSVL.

The V call is TRBV20-1, the J call TRBJ2-3; perhaps D is TRBD1 or TRBD2 (5 bases each). This CDR3 region has 15 residues. V gave up 0 bases and J gave up 5 bases, with 15 bases separating them. Germline CDR1 reads DFQATT; CDR2 reads SNEGSKA (reference sequence). Written as DNA, the CDR3 is TGCAGTGCTAGAGATTGGGGGAGCCCCCAAGATACGCAGTATTTT. This codes for CSARDWGSPQDTQYF.

This rearrangement joins TRBV4-1 to TRBJ1-2; D unresolved. V was cut by 7 bases and J by 3 bases, with 15 bases left in between. Germline-derived CDR1 and CDR2 are MGHRA and YSYEKL. This CDR3 comprises 14 residues. In DNA form, the CDR3 reads TGCGCCAGCAACGGCGGTCCCCACTACTATGGCTACACCTTC. It translates to CASNGGPHYYGYTF.

The rearrangement uses TRBV15 and TRBJ2-5; the D is unclear. CDR1 and CDR2 (germline): LNHNV, YYDKDF (reference sequence). With 1 base removed from V and 2 bases from J, the gap between germline ends came to 8 bases. CDR3 size: 14 residues. The CDR3 DNA follows: TGTGCCACCAGCAGAGGTGACGGACAAGAGACCCAGTACTTC. This codes for CATSRGDGQETQYF.

The chain carries TRBV7-2 and TRBJ2-5; TRBD1 matches at 9 bases. Trimming cost V 5 bases and J 13 bases; bases outside gene matches: 8. This CDR3 is 12 amino acids long. Germline CDR1 and CDR2: SGHTA and FQGNSA. DNA of the CDR3: TGTGCCAGCAGCGAACCGGGACAGGGCTCGTACTTC. Translating it yields CASSEPGQGSYF.

The chain joins TRBV20-1 to TRBJ2-1, with D hard to call. Germline loops: CDR1 DFQATT, CDR2 SNEGSKA (reference sequence). The CDR3 has 10 amino acids. Deletions cut 2 bases from V and 8 bases from J, with 4 bases between. CDR3 region: CSARWHEQFF. The DNA for the CDR3 is TGCAGTGCTAGATGGCATGAGCAGTTCTTC.

This clonotype has more than one count but fewer than ten. This chain uses TRBV7-2 with TRBJ2-5; 13 bases are shared with TRBD2. Germline V gene lookup returns CDR1 SGHTA and CDR2 FQGNSA. V trimming: 6 bases; J trimming: 5 bases; junction bases outside the gene matches: 3. The CDR3 sequence is 14 residues long. The CDR3 region has the DNA TGTGCCAGCAGGACTAGCGGGGGGCCGGAGACCCAGTACTTC. This codes for CASRTSGGPETQYF.

The chain uses TRBV2 and TRBJ2-1; no definite D call. The V end lost 6 bases, the J end lost 4 bases, and 10 bases lay between the germline ends. Germline CDR1 SNHLY, CDR2 FYNNEI. The CDR3 is made up of 13 amino acids. The CDR3 here is CASRASLYNEQFF. CDR3 sequence (DNA): TGTGCCAGCAGGGCTAGTCTGTACAATGAGCAGTTCTTC.

The chain recombines TRBV12-3 or TRBV12-4 with TRBJ2-4, with 7 bases fitting TRBD1. CDR3 length equals 12 residues. Germline trimming cut 6 bases from V and 10 bases from J; bases unmatched to any gene: 6. In DNA, the CDR3 is TGTGCCAGCAGACGGGGCAGGGGGATTCAGTACTTC. Translating gives CASRRGRGIQYF.

This chain uses TRBV5-4 with TRBJ2-1, with D uncertain. The CDR3 spans 11 residues. The V gene lost 7 bases and the J gene lost 5 bases, with 7 bases spanning the gap. Looked up from germline, CDR1 is SGHNT and CDR2 is YYREEE (reference sequence). CDR3 DNA sequence: TGTGCCAGCGCTACGAACAATGAGCAGTTCTTC. Translation: CASATNNEQFF.

The chain combines TRBV7-9 with TRBJ1-1; D gene unclear. Trimming cost V 5 bases and J 10 bases, with 14 bases left between them. The germline gives CDR1 SEHNR, CDR2 FQNEAQ (reference sequence). The CDR3 has 12 residues. In DNA, the CDR3 is TGTGCCAGCAGCCCAGACACCGGCGGAGCTTTCTTT. The encoded protein is CASSPDTGGAFF.